These T cell receptor beta chains were read from a single sample in a study of cytomegalovirus exposure and HLA in healthy donors. Profiling relied on immunoSEQ multiplex PCR, and the TCRdb table lists in-frame clones only, not all of them. The table has about 190,000 clones, around 81% seen once. Sequences were obtained from PBMCs. These receptors all stem from a man aged 18-30 years in good health and CMV-seronegative. The CDR3 runs from the conserved cysteine through the conserved F or W. D genes are given only for firm matches. Size values are once, few and many counts, or a class for expanded clones, and some rows have none.

d_call: TRBD1
cdr3_length: 15
j_call: TRBJ1-4
v_call: TRBV7-9
clone_size: few
cdr3_nt: TGTGCCAGCAGCTCGTTGGGACAGGGGTGGGAAAAACTGTTTTTT
cdr3_aa: CASSSLGQGWEKLFF

d_call: TRBD2
cdr3_length: 15
j_call: TRBJ2-1
v_call: TRBV4-1
clone_size: NA
cdr3_nt: TGCGCCAGCAGCGCGGGACTAGCGGCCTACAATGAGCAGTTCTTC
cdr3_aa: CASSAGLAAYNEQFF

d_call: NA
cdr3_length: 14
j_call: TRBJ1-4
v_call: TRBV15
clone_size: NA
cdr3_nt: TGTGCCACCAGCAGGGGGACGGAGGGTGAAAAACTGTTTTTT
cdr3_aa: CATSRGTEGEKLFF

d_call: TRBD2
cdr3_length: 17
j_call: TRBJ2-5
v_call: TRBV7-2
clone_size: NA
cdr3_nt: TGTGCCAGCACCTTGGGACTAGCGGGGCCTTCCCAAGAGACCCAGTACTTC
cdr3_aa: CASTLGLAGPSQETQYF

d_call: TRBD2
cdr3_length: 16
j_call: TRBJ2-2
v_call: TRBV14
clone_size: once
cdr3_nt: TGTGCCAGCAGCCATATAGCGGGACTGAACACCGGGGAGCTGTTTTTT
cdr3_aa: CASSHIAGLNTGELFF

d_call: TRBD2
cdr3_length: 16
j_call: TRBJ2-5
v_call: TRBV7-7
clone_size: NA
cdr3_nt: TGTGCTAGCAGCTTAGGCCCACTAGCGGGAGAAGAGACCCAGTACTTC
cdr3_aa: CASSLGPLAGEETQYF

d_call: TRBD1
cdr3_length: 14
j_call: TRBJ2-5
v_call: TRBV5-6
clone_size: NA
cdr3_nt: TGTGCCAGCAGCTTGACAGGGGTGGTAGAGACCCAGTACTTC
cdr3_aa: CASSLTGVVETQYF

d_call: NA
cdr3_length: 15
j_call: TRBJ2-7
v_call: TRBV7-3
clone_size: NA
cdr3_nt: TGTGCCAGCAGCCCAGGGGCGACCCGCTCCTACGAGCAGTACTTC
cdr3_aa: CASSPGATRSYEQYF

d_call: TRBD2
cdr3_length: 15
j_call: TRBJ2-1
v_call: TRBV27
clone_size: NA
cdr3_nt: TGTGCCAGCAGTCTCACTAGCGGAGGATGGAATGAGCAGTTCTTC
cdr3_aa: CASSLTSGGWNEQFF

d_call: TRBD2
cdr3_length: 14
j_call: TRBJ2-4
v_call: TRBV29-1
clone_size: NA
cdr3_nt: TGCAGCGCCGGGGGTGTGGGAGGGCGTAACATTCAGTACTTC
cdr3_aa: CSAGGVGGRNIQYF

d_call: TRBD1
cdr3_length: 15
j_call: TRBJ1-2
v_call: TRBV7-8
clone_size: NA
cdr3_nt: TGTGCCAGCAGCTTAGACAGGGGGCGCGACTATGGCTACACCTTC
cdr3_aa: CASSLDRGRDYGYTF

d_call: NA
cdr3_length: 13
j_call: TRBJ2-1
v_call: TRBV10-3
clone_size: NA
cdr3_nt: TGTGCCATCAGTGATCAGGGGAGGGATGAGCAGTTCTTC
cdr3_aa: CAISDQGRDEQFF

d_call: NA
cdr3_length: 15
j_call: TRBJ2-7
v_call: TRBV5-1
clone_size: NA
cdr3_nt: TGCGCCAGCAGCATAGCGACGGGCAAGAATTACGAGCAGTACTTC
cdr3_aa: CASSIATGKNYEQYF

d_call: NA
cdr3_length: 13
j_call: TRBJ1-1
v_call: TRBV10-2
clone_size: NA
cdr3_nt: TGCGCCAGCAGTGAGACAAGGGGAACTGAAGCTTTCTTT
cdr3_aa: CASSETRGTEAFF

d_call: NA
cdr3_length: 15
j_call: TRBJ2-5
v_call: TRBV4-3
clone_size: few
cdr3_nt: TGCGCCAGCAGCCAACGTCCCCAGTACCAAGAGACCCAGTACTTC
cdr3_aa: CASSQRPQYQETQYF

d_call: NA
cdr3_length: 17
j_call: TRBJ2-5
v_call: TRBV4-3
clone_size: NA
cdr3_nt: TGCGCCAGCAGCCAAGGTCTTGTGCGGGGTGGCCAAGAGACCCAGTACTTC
cdr3_aa: CASSQGLVRGGQETQYF

d_call: TRBD1
cdr3_length: 21
j_call: TRBJ2-1
v_call: TRBV27
clone_size: NA
cdr3_nt: TGTGCCAGCAGTTTATCTAAGGGGACAGGGGGCCCCTACAGCTCCTACAATGAGCAGTTCTTC
cdr3_aa: CASSLSKGTGGPYSSYNEQFF

d_call: NA
cdr3_length: 13
j_call: TRBJ1-2
v_call: TRBV11-2
clone_size: NA
cdr3_nt: TGTGCCAGCAGCCAGGACAGTAACTATGGCTACACCTTC
cdr3_aa: CASSQDSNYGYTF

d_call: NA
cdr3_length: 16
j_call: TRBJ2-7
v_call: TRBV7-9
clone_size: NA
cdr3_nt: TGTGCCAGCAGCTTGGGCCCCGGGAACAAAACCTACGAGCAGTACTTC
cdr3_aa: CASSLGPGNKTYEQYF

d_call: TRBD1
cdr3_length: 15
j_call: TRBJ2-7
v_call: TRBV11-2
clone_size: NA
cdr3_nt: TGTGCCAGCAGCTTATTTCGGGGACAGGGGGACGAGCAGTACTTC
cdr3_aa: CASSLFRGQGDEQYF

d_call: TRBD1
cdr3_length: 13
j_call: TRBJ2-2
v_call: TRBV19
clone_size: NA
cdr3_nt: TGTGCCAGTAGCCAGGGGGCCACCGGGGAGCTGTTTTTT
cdr3_aa: CASSQGATGELFF

d_call: NA
cdr3_length: 17
j_call: TRBJ1-1
v_call: TRBV7-6
clone_size: NA
cdr3_nt: TGTGCCAGCAGCCTTCGGGCAGGGAGCCTGGGGGGCACTGAAGCTTTCTTT
cdr3_aa: CASSLRAGSLGGTEAFF

d_call: NA
cdr3_length: 15
j_call: TRBJ2-5
v_call: TRBV4-3
clone_size: NA
cdr3_nt: TGCGCCAGCAGCCAAATACAGGGTGTTTTAGAGACCCAGTACTTC
cdr3_aa: CASSQIQGVLETQYF

d_call: TRBD1
cdr3_length: 14
j_call: TRBJ2-7
v_call: TRBV18
clone_size: NA
cdr3_nt: TGTGCCAGCTCACCACCGAGGGGGACAGACGAGCAGTACTTC
cdr3_aa: CASSPPRGTDEQYF

d_call: NA
cdr3_length: 15
j_call: TRBJ2-2
v_call: TRBV5-1
clone_size: NA
cdr3_nt: TGCGCCAGCAGTACGGCGGGGCCGAACACCGGGGAGCTGTTTTTT
cdr3_aa: CASSTAGPNTGELFF

d_call: NA
cdr3_length: 19
j_call: TRBJ2-4
v_call: TRBV28
clone_size: NA
cdr3_nt: TGTGCCAGCAGTTTATTTGAGACAGGTGGACCCACGGCCAAAAACATTCAGTACTTC
cdr3_aa: CASSLFETGGPTAKNIQYF

d_call: TRBD1
cdr3_length: 17
j_call: TRBJ2-1
v_call: TRBV4-3
clone_size: NA
cdr3_nt: TGCGCCAGCAGCCAATACCCCGGGACAGTACTTTACAATGAGCAGTTCTTC
cdr3_aa: CASSQYPGTVLYNEQFF

d_call: TRBD1
cdr3_length: 17
j_call: TRBJ2-7
v_call: TRBV4-1
clone_size: NA
cdr3_nt: TGCGCCAGCAGCCAAGCCCCTGGACAGGGAAGGTGGTACGAGCAGTACTTC
cdr3_aa: CASSQAPGQGRWYEQYF

d_call: TRBD2
cdr3_length: 16
j_call: TRBJ2-3
v_call: TRBV11-2
clone_size: NA
cdr3_nt: TGTGCCAGCAGCTTAGCGGGGGGGACGGCCACAGATACGCAGTATTTT
cdr3_aa: CASSLAGGTATDTQYF

d_call: TRBD1
cdr3_length: 14
j_call: TRBJ1-1
v_call: TRBV27
clone_size: NA
cdr3_nt: TGTGCCAGCAGAATACAGGGGGCAGGGACTGAAGCTTTCTTT
cdr3_aa: CASRIQGAGTEAFF

d_call: NA
cdr3_length: 14
j_call: TRBJ1-1
v_call: TRBV5-1
clone_size: NA
cdr3_nt: TGCGCCAGCAGCTTGGCCAGGGCGAACACTGAAGCTTTCTTT
cdr3_aa: CASSLARANTEAFF

d_call: NA
cdr3_length: 13
j_call: TRBJ2-7
v_call: TRBV7-6
clone_size: NA
cdr3_nt: TGTGCCAGCACATTAAATTCAGGCTACGAGCAGTACTTC
cdr3_aa: CASTLNSGYEQYF

d_call: NA
cdr3_length: 14
j_call: TRBJ2-5
v_call: TRBV7-2
clone_size: few
cdr3_nt: TGTGCCAGCAGCTTACAATCAGGGGGGGAGACCCAGTACTTC
cdr3_aa: CASSLQSGGETQYF

d_call: NA
cdr3_length: 14
j_call: TRBJ1-1
v_call: TRBV7-2
clone_size: NA
cdr3_nt: TGTGCCAGCAGCTTAGGGTTAAGAGAGTATGAAGCTTTCTTT
cdr3_aa: CASSLGLREYEAFF

d_call: NA
cdr3_length: 18
j_call: TRBJ2-4
v_call: TRBV5-1
clone_size: few
cdr3_nt: TGCGCCAGCAGCCCGTGGGTTCGACAGGCTCTAGCCAAAAACATTCAGTACTTC
cdr3_aa: CASSPWVRQALAKNIQYF

d_call: NA
cdr3_length: 13
j_call: TRBJ2-3
v_call: TRBV29-1
clone_size: NA
cdr3_nt: TGCAGCGTTGATGTTGCTAGCGTGGATACGCAGTATTTT
cdr3_aa: CSVDVASVDTQYF

d_call: NA
cdr3_length: 13
j_call: TRBJ2-3
v_call: TRBV5-4
clone_size: NA
cdr3_nt: TGTGCCAGCAGCTGGGATCAGGGTCGTACGCAGTATTTT
cdr3_aa: CASSWDQGRTQYF

d_call: NA
cdr3_length: 15
j_call: TRBJ2-7
v_call: TRBV19
clone_size: NA
cdr3_nt: TGTGCCAGTAGAAAATCTCCCGGGGGAAACTACGAGCAGTACTTC
cdr3_aa: CASRKSPGGNYEQYF

d_call: TRBD1
cdr3_length: 11
j_call: TRBJ2-4
v_call: TRBV19
clone_size: NA
cdr3_nt: TGTGCCAGCCGAGCAGGGGGCATTCAGTACTTC
cdr3_aa: CASRAGGIQYF

d_call: TRBD2
cdr3_length: 17
j_call: TRBJ2-3
v_call: TRBV11-2
clone_size: NA
cdr3_nt: TGTGCCAGCAGCTTAGCAGGAGGTAGCGGGAGCACAGATACGCAGTATTTT
cdr3_aa: CASSLAGGSGSTDTQYF

d_call: NA
cdr3_length: 11
j_call: TRBJ1-1
v_call: TRBV2
clone_size: few
cdr3_nt: TGTGCCAGCAGTGCTAGGAGTGAAGCTTTCTTT
cdr3_aa: CASSARSEAFF

d_call: TRBD2
cdr3_length: 22
j_call: TRBJ2-1
v_call: TRBV7-6
clone_size: NA
cdr3_nt: TGTGCCAGCAGCTTAGTCCCATTGTGGAGCGGGGGGGCGAGGGACTCCTACAATGAGCAGTTCTTC
cdr3_aa: CASSLVPLWSGGARDSYNEQFF

d_call: TRBD1
cdr3_length: 17
j_call: TRBJ2-7
v_call: TRBV4-1
clone_size: NA
cdr3_nt: TGCGCCAGCAGCCTTACCATGGGACAGGGAGCCTCCTACGAGCAGTACTTC
cdr3_aa: CASSLTMGQGASYEQYF

d_call: NA
cdr3_length: 13
j_call: TRBJ1-2
v_call: TRBV6-1
clone_size: NA
cdr3_nt: TGTGCCAGCAGTGATATCAGGGGCGGTGGCTACACCTTC
cdr3_aa: CASSDIRGGGYTF

d_call: NA
cdr3_length: 12
j_call: TRBJ2-7
v_call: TRBV6-4
clone_size: NA
cdr3_nt: TGTGCCAGCAGTGACATCGAGGACTTTGGTCACTTC
cdr3_aa: CASSDIEDFGHF

d_call: TRBD1
cdr3_length: 18
j_call: TRBJ2-6
v_call: TRBV4-3
clone_size: NA
cdr3_nt: TGCGCCAGCAGCCAAGACCCTCAGGGGGCGCCCGGGGCCAACGTCCTGACTTTC
cdr3_aa: CASSQDPQGAPGANVLTF

d_call: NA
cdr3_length: 13
j_call: TRBJ2-7
v_call: TRBV11-2
clone_size: NA
cdr3_nt: TGTGCCAGCGGTTCGGAACTAGCCTACGAGCAGTACTTC
cdr3_aa: CASGSELAYEQYF

d_call: TRBD2
cdr3_length: 15
j_call: TRBJ2-2
v_call: TRBV7-2
clone_size: few
cdr3_nt: TGTGCCAGCAGCTTGCAGACTAGCCGGGGCGGGGAGCTGTTTTTT
cdr3_aa: CASSLQTSRGGELFF

d_call: TRBD1
cdr3_length: 17
j_call: TRBJ1-5
v_call: TRBV18
clone_size: NA
cdr3_nt: TGTGCCAGCTCCCCGAGGAGGGGACAGGGGTCCAATCAGCCCCAGCATTTT
cdr3_aa: CASSPRRGQGSNQPQHF

d_call: NA
cdr3_length: 16
j_call: TRBJ1-6
v_call: TRBV6-5
clone_size: NA
cdr3_nt: TGTGCCAGCAGTTACTCCGGACACGGAGTATATTCACCCCTCCACTTT
cdr3_aa: CASSYSGHGVYSPLHF

d_call: NA
cdr3_length: 13
j_call: TRBJ1-1
v_call: TRBV6-1
clone_size: NA
cdr3_nt: TGTGCCAGCAGTTTGGGAGTGAACACTGAAGCTTTCTTT
cdr3_aa: CASSLGVNTEAFF